The clone carrying this T cell receptor (beta chain) was observed once. The record originates from a study of blood T cell repertoires in COVID-19. At the level of the study: The origin of the acute and convalescent COVID-19 samples was the United States, Italy and Spain. Sources were T cells, B-cell-depleted T cells, or PBMCs; the material itself was cDNA or gDNA.

Seattle participants joined during active infection and were tracked over time. The authors' processing: Amplifying reference gene primers gave estimates of nucleated cell counts. Clones were sequenced by immunoSEQ multiplex PCR, and TCRdb holds only the in-frame ones, with some missing. V, J and clone size are taken as reported in that table, and D and trimming were inferred from the DNA itself. The sample carries 220,000 or so clones, roughly nine tenths recorded once. Unmatched junction bases numbered 12, after V lost 1 base and J lost 0 bases. Germline V CDR1 and CDR2: MNHEY, SMNVEV (reference sequence). The CDR3 consists of 19 residues.

The specimen was peripheral blood. The source of this sequence is a man in his 60s with COVID-19, enrolled during active disease. The genes are TRBV27 and TRBJ1-5; 7 bases line up with TRBD1. CDR3 loop: CASSLFGRQGFFSNQPQHF. CDR3 nucleotides: TGTGCCAGCAGTTTATTCGGGCGACAGGGTTTTTTTAGCAATCAGCCCCAGCATTTT.